The present T cell receptor beta chain was sequenced within a study of T cell repertoires in cytomegalovirus infection. Overall study: Matching HLA type, along with CMV infection, was indicated by public TCR beta signatures.

A single record per CDR3 protein comes from TCRdb applying MiXCR to the reads. The table has some 450,000 distinct CDR3 sequences, around 32% seen once. The study's findings and limits: HLA-C-restricted, CMV-specific TCR beta clonotypes were dominant ex vivo. Carriers of CMV and the relevant HLA type were discriminated by public TCR beta frequency.

This clonotype was seen only a few times. The antigen is not known. Trimming took 0 bases from V and 4 from J; bases not matched to a gene: 3. This CDR3 is 15 amino acids long. Material: PBMCs. V is TRBV12-3 or TRBV12-4 and J is TRBJ2-1; 7 bases match TRBD1. The source is a human donor in good health (CMV status not recorded). Some clones in this sample may be carry-over from other donors' samples. DNA of the CDR3: TGTGCCAGCAGTTTAGCGCCGACAGGGTACAATGAGCAGTTCTTC. Amino acids: CASSLAPTGYNEQFF.